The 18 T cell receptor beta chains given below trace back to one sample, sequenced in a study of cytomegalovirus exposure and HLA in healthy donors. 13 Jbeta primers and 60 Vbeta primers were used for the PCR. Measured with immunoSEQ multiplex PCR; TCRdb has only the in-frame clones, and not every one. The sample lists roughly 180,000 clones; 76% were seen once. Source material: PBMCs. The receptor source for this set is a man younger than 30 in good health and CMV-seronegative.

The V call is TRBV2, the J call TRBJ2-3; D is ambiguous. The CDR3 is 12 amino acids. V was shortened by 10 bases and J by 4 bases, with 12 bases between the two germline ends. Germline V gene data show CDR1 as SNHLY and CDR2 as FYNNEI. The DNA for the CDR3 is TGTGCCACCTGCTTCGGTTCAGATACGCAGTATTTT. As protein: CATCFGSDTQYF.

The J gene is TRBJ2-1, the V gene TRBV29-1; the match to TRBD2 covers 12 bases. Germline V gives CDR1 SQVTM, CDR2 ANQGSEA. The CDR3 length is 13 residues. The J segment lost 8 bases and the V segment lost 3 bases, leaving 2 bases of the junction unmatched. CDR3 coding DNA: TGCAGCGTTGATCTAGCGGGGGGGCATGAGCAGTTCTTC. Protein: CSVDLAGGHEQFF.

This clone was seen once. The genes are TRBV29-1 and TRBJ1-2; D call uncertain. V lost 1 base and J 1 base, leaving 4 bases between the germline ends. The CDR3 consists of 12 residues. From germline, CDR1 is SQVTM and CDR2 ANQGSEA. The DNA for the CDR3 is TGCAGCGTTGAAGGCAGTAACTATGGCTACACCTTC. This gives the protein CSVEGSNYGYTF.

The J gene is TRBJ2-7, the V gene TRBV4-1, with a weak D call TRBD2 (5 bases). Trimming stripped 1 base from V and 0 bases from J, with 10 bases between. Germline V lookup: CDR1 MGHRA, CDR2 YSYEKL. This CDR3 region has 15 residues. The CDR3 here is CASSQGTLSSYEQYF. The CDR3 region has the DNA TGCGCCAGCAGCCAAGGGACTCTTAGCTCCTACGAGCAGTACTTC.

In DNA, the CDR3 is TGTGCCAGCAGCCCAGGGGGCCAGTCACCCCTCCACTTT. Translating it yields CASSPGGQSPLHF. This rearrangement joins TRBV7-2 to TRBJ1-6, with 8 bases that match TRBD1. V shed 5 bases, J shed 10 bases, and the junction held 4 bases outside the gene matches. Germline CDR1 is SGHTA and CDR2 is FQGNSA. The CDR3 runs 13 residues.

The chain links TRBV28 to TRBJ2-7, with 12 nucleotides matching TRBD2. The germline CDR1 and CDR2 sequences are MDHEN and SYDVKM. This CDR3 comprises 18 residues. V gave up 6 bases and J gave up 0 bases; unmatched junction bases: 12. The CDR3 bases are TGTGCCAGCAGGGTACTAGCGGGAGGTTACGGAAGCTCCTACGAGCAGTACTTC. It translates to CASRVLAGGYGSSYEQYF.

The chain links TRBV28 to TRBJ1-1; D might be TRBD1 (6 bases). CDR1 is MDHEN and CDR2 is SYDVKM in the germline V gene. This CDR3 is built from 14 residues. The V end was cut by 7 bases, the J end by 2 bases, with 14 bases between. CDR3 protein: CASIKDRSNTEAFF. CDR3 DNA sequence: TGTGCCAGCATCAAAGACAGGTCCAACACTGAAGCTTTCTTT.

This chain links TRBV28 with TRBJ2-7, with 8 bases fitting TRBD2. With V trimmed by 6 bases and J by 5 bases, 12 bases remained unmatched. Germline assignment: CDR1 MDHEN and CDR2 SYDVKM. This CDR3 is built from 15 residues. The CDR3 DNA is TGTGCCAGCAGCCGGGGGGGGGCGATCAGGCACGAGCAGTACTTC. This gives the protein CASSRGGAIRHEQYF.

CDR3 sequence: CASQELAGGQAPDTQYF. The DNA for the CDR3 is TGTGCCAGCCAGGAGCTAGCGGGGGGGCAAGCCCCAGATACGCAGTATTTT. The gene calls are TRBV19 and TRBJ2-3; 12 bases fit TRBD2. Germline V lookup: CDR1 LNHDA, CDR2 SQIVND (reference sequence). The CDR3 is 17 amino acids. Trimming removed 9 bases from V and 4 bases from J; junction bases left unmatched: 14.

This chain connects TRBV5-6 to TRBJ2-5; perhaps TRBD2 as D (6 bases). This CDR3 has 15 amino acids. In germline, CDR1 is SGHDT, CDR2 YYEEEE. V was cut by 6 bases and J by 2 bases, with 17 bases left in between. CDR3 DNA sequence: TGTGCCAGCACTTTCCTGGACGGGAGACAAGAGACCCAGTACTTC. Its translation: CASTFLDGRQETQYF.

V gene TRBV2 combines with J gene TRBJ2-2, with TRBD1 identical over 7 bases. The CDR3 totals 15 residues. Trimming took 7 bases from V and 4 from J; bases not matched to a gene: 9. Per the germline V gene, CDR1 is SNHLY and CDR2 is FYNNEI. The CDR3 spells CASNPDRAGTGELFF. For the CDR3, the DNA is TGTGCCAGCAATCCAGACAGGGCGGGCACCGGGGAGCTGTTTTTT.

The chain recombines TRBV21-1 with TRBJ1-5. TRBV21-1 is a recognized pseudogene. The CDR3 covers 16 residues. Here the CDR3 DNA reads TGTGCCAGCAGCAAATTCGGGGATTTTAGCAATCAGCCCCAGCATTTT. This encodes CASSKFGDFSNQPQHF.

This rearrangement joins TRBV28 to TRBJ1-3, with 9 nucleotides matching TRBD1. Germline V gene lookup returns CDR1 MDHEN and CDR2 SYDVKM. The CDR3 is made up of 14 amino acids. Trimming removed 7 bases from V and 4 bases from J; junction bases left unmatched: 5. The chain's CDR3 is CASKPGQGGNTIYF. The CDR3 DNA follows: TGTGCCAGCAAACCGGGACAGGGAGGAAACACCATATATTTT.

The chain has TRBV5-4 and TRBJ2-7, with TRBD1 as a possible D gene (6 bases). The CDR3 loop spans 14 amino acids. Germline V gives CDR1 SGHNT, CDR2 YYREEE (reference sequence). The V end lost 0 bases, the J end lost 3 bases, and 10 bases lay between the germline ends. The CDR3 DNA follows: TGTGCCAGCAGCTTGGGTCTACAGGGCTACGAGCAGTACTTC. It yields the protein CASSLGLQGYEQYF. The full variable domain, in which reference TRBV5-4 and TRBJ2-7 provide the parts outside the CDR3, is ETGVTQSPTHLIKTRGQQVTLRCSSQSGHNTVSWYQQALGQGPQFIFQYYREEENGRGNFPPRFSGLQFPNYSSELNVNALELDDSALYLCASSLGLQGYEQYFGPGTRLTVT.

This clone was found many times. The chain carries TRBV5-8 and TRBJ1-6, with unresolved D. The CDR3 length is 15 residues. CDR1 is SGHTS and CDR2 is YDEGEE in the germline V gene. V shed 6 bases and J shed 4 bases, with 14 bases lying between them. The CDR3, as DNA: TGTGCCAGCACGTCCCGACAAAAATATAATTCACCCCTCCACTTT. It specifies CASTSRQKYNSPLHF.

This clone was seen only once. CDR3: CASSFWAGGLSYNEQFF. CDR3 nucleotide sequence: TGTGCCAGCAGTTTTTGGGCGGGGGGGCTTTCCTACAATGAGCAGTTCTTC. The chain recombines TRBV27 with TRBJ2-1; TRBD2 agrees at 9 bases. Losses at the gene ends were 3 bases for V and 1 base for J; bases not matched to a gene: 7. Per the germline V gene, CDR1 is MNHEY and CDR2 is SMNVEV (reference sequence). The CDR3 covers 17 residues.

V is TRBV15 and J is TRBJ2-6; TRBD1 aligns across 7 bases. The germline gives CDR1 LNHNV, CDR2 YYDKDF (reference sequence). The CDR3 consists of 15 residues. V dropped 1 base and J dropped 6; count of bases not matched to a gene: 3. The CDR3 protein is CATSRGQGQANVLTF. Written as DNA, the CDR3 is TGTGCCACCAGCAGAGGACAGGGCCAGGCCAACGTCCTGACTTTC.

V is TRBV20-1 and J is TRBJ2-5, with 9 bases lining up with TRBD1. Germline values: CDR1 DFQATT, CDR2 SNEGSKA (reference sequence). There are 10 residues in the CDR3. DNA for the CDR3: TGCAGCACAGGGGGCGGGGAGCAGTACTTC. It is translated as CSTGGGEQYF.